This T cell receptor (beta chain) was obtained from a study of T cell repertoires in cytomegalovirus infection. Study-level findings and limits: HLA-C-restricted CMV clonotypes gave the most frequent clonotype in two of eight donors. The cumulative frequency of public TCR beta families identified carriers of CMV plus the relevant HLA.

The length of the CDR3 is 14 residues. Germline V gene sequence: CDR1 SNHLY, CDR2 FYNNEI. Trimming cost V 7 bases and J 2 bases; bases outside gene matches: 6. Via MiXCR, TCRdb re-called the reads, giving one row per CDR3 protein. Of around 130,000 distinct CDR3 sequences in the sample, 7% to 10% were seen once. A note on this clonotype: The antigen remains unidentified.

The TCR sequence derives from a human donor in good health (CMV status not recorded). Some clones in this sample may be carry-over from other donors' samples. Sequenced sample: PBMCs. This chain links TRBV2 with TRBJ2-7; the match to TRBD1 covers 9 bases. CDR3 nucleotides: TGTGCCAGCACACGGACAGGGGTCACCTACGAGCAGTACTTC. Encoded protein: CASTRTGVTYEQYF.